The rows below give T cell receptor beta chains drawn from one sample of a study of post-analysis software for immune sequencing data. TCRdb re-analysed the PCR reads in MiXCR, keeping a single row per CDR3 protein. The table has 820,000 or so distinct CDR3 sequences, around 53% seen once. Sequencing was performed on blood. These receptors all come from a girl aged 5-17 years with multiple sclerosis. Both conserved end residues are part of each CDR3. Fields, in order: J gene, D gene, V gene, clone size, CDR3 DNA, CDR3 protein. A D gene is named only where the DNA matches it firmly. Clone size, where shown, is once, few, many, or a class for clones that have expanded.

TRBJ1-1 | - | TRBV20-1 | - | TGCAGCCGGGACCATAACACTGAAGCTTTCTTT | CSRDHNTEAFF
TRBJ2-1 | - | TRBV20-1 | - | TGCAGTGCCACGTCAGTAAGGCTCTTCCACGGTGAGCAGTTCTTC | CSATSVRLFHGEQFF
TRBJ2-1 | TRBD2 | TRBV20-1 | - | TGCAGTGCTAGCGGACTAGCGGGATTGCACTACAATGAGCAGTTCTTC | CSASGLAGLHYNEQFF
TRBJ2-1 | TRBD2 | TRBV6-1 | - | TGTGCCAGCACCCTAGCGGGAGGGCCCGGTGGAAGCTCCTACAATGAGCAGTTCTTC | CASTLAGGPGGSSYNEQFF
TRBJ2-1 | - | TRBV7-2 | few | TGTGCCAGCAGCTTAGGGCGTTATGAGCAGTTCTTC | CASSLGRYEQFF
TRBJ2-3 | - | TRBV18 | - | TGTGCCAGCTCACCGTCGGTCCGGGGGCACACAGATACGCAGTATTTT | CASSPSVRGHTDTQYF
TRBJ1-2 | - | TRBV7-2 | few | TGTGCCAGCAAGGGGGGTGGCTATGGCTACACCTTC | CASKGGGYGYTF
TRBJ2-7 | - | TRBV5-1 | - | TGCGCCAGCAGCTTGGGGTTTACCGGGGGGCCCTACGAGCAGTACTTC | CASSLGFTGGPYEQYF
TRBJ2-3 | - | TRBV29-1 | - | TGCAGCGTCCTCCCCCGGGAGTCCTTCCCAGATACGCAGTATTTT | CSVLPRESFPDTQYF
TRBJ1-2 | - | TRBV15 | - | TGTGCCGCCGCAGGTGGCTATGGCTACACCTTC | CAAAGGYGYTF
TRBJ2-7 | - | TRBV3-1 | few | TGTGCCAGCAGCGCAGGGTTGGCACTGTACGAGCAGTACTTC | CASSAGLALYEQYF
TRBJ2-1 | TRBD2 | TRBV7-3 | - | TGTGCCAGCAGCGTCGAGGGTCGGACTAGCGGGGTAAACAATGAGCAGTTCTTC | CASSVEGRTSGVNNEQFF
TRBJ2-5 | TRBD1 | TRBV15 | - | TGTGCCACAGACCGGGGACAGCAAGAGACCCAGTACTTC | CATDRGQQETQYF
TRBJ2-5 | - | TRBV29-1 | - | TGCAGCGTTGATCGGGCCTGGGAGACCCAGTACTTC | CSVDRAWETQYF
TRBJ2-1 | - | TRBV24-1 | - | TGTGCCACCAGTGATCTCTTGGGGAGTGAGCAGTTCTTC | CATSDLLGSEQFF
TRBJ2-5 | - | TRBV5-6 | - | TGTGCCAGCAGCCCCGTGGACAGAAACCAGTACTTC | CASSPVDRNQYF
TRBJ1-2 | TRBD1 | TRBV7-3 | few | TGTGCCAGCAGCTTAACGGGAGGACAGGGAGCCGCTCCCTACACCTTC | CASSLTGGQGAAPYTF
TRBJ2-5 | TRBD2 | TRBV5-1 | - | TGCGCCAGCAGCTTCGAGCGGGGCCAAGAGACCCAGTACTTC | CASSFERGQETQYF
TRBJ2-3 | TRBD2 | TRBV5-1 | few | TGCGCCAGCAGCTTTCGGCCGGCTAGCGGGGTCACAGATACGCAGTATTTT | CASSFRPASGVTDTQYF
TRBJ2-1 | TRBD2 | TRBV3-1 | few | TGTGCCAGCAGCCATGCACTAGCGGGGGCTATCTACAATGAGCAGTTCTTC | CASSHALAGAIYNEQFF
TRBJ2-3 | - | TRBV20-1 | once | TGCAGTGCTGTCCGTGGGGGGACAGATACTCAGTATTTT | CSAVRGGTDTQYF